Each of the 18 T cell receptor beta chains below was sequenced from the same sample in a study of blood T cells in healthy people across ages. Together with a sample-barcoded 5' primer, a J-beta primer mix was included in a second PCR lasting roughly 6 to 12 cycles. TCRdb called the 5' RACE reads again in MiXCR, with one record for every CDR3 protein. The sample lists over a million distinct CDR3 sequences; roughly 40% were seen once. What was sequenced was blood. These receptors originate from a woman between 18 and 29 years old in good health.

This clonotype appeared a few times. The chain employs TRBV20-1 and TRBJ2-1; no definite D call. CDR1 DFQATT and CDR2 SNEGSKA come from the germline V gene (reference sequence). The CDR3 consists of 13 residues. The CDR3 sequence: CSPSTAYPDEQFF. DNA for the CDR3: TGCAGCCCAAGCACAGCCTATCCGGATGAGCAGTTCTTC.

CDR3 DNA sequence: TGCAGCGTGTATACAGGGGGGTGGGTCTATGGCTACACCTTC. Its translation: CSVYTGGWVYGYTF. The J gene is TRBJ1-2, the V gene TRBV29-1, with 8 bases fitting TRBD1. The V and J ends lost 6 bases and 4 bases, in that order; junction bases with no gene match: 10. Germline V gives CDR1 SQVTM, CDR2 ANQGSEA. The CDR3 is 14 amino acids. Drawing the rest from reference TRBV29-1 and TRBJ1-2, the complete variable domain is SAVISQKPSRDICQRGTSLTIQCQVDSQVTMMFWYRQQPGQSLTLIATANQGSEATYESGFVIDKFPISRPNLTFSTLTVSNMSPEDSSIYLCSVYTGGWVYGYTFGSGTRLTVV.

This clonotype was detected only a few times. This CDR3 reads CAIRGANEQFF. The CDR3 DNA follows: TGTGCCATCAGGGGGGCTAATGAGCAGTTCTTC. This chain joins TRBV10-3 and TRBJ2-1, with a possible D match to TRBD1 (6 bases). This CDR3 has 11 amino acids. Trimming pared 6 bases from V and 7 bases from J, leaving 7 bases between. From germline, CDR1 is ENHRY and CDR2 SYGVKD.

This clonotype was seen a few times. The V gene is TRBV28, the J gene TRBJ2-7, with TRBD1 identical over 8 bases. The CDR3 is made up of 14 amino acids. Germline V gene data show CDR1 as MDHEN and CDR2 as SYDVKM. Trimming took 4 bases from V and 3 from J; bases not matched to a gene: 5. The CDR3 DNA reads as TGTGCCAGCAGTTCCGGCAGGGGGCACTACGAGCAGTACTTC. Translated: CASSSGRGHYEQYF.

This CDR3 is CATSGNSDGLTDTQYF. DNA of the CDR3: TGTGCCACCAGCGGGAACTCGGACGGACTCACAGATACGCAGTATTTT. The genes are TRBV15 and TRBJ2-3; possibly TRBD2 for D (5 bases). CDR1 and CDR2 from the germline V gene are LNHNV and YYDKDF (reference sequence). The CDR3 sequence is 16 residues long. Trimming removed 5 bases from V and 2 bases from J, with 17 bases in between.

The chain has TRBV12-3 or TRBV12-4 and TRBJ2-5; weak D call: TRBD2 (6 bases). The length of the CDR3 is 19 residues. The V gene lost 2 bases and the J gene lost 2 bases, with 24 bases spanning the gap. The CDR3 DNA is TGTGCCAGCAGTTTAAGAAAAGGAGAGGTGGCGGGAAGACAAGAGACCCAGTACTTC. Its protein product is CASSLRKGEVAGRQETQYF.

The chain recombines TRBV27 with TRBJ1-5; tentative D call: TRBD1 (5 bases). V was trimmed by 5 bases and J by 0 bases, leaving 14 bases between them. The CDR3 has 16 residues. Germline CDR1 is MNHEY and CDR2 is SMNVEV (reference sequence). DNA of the CDR3: TGTGCCAGCAGTCCCGGGGCCTTACATAGCAATCAGCCCCAGCATTTT. This sequence encodes CASSPGALHSNQPQHF.

DNA of the CDR3: TGTGCCTGGAGTGCGGAGTTCTCCTATGGCTACACCTTC. Protein: CAWSAEFSYGYTF. This chain joins TRBV30 and TRBJ1-2; no definite D call. The V gene's germline CDR1 is GTSNPN and CDR2 SVGIG (reference sequence). The CDR3 consists of 13 residues. V was clipped by 1 base and J by 4 bases, with 10 bases between them. Together with reference TRBV30 and TRBJ1-2, the CDR3 gives the full variable domain: SQTIHQWPATLVQPVGSPLSLECTVEGTSNPNLYWYRQAAGRGLQLLFYSVGIGQISSEVPQNLSASRPQDRQFILSSKKLLLSDSGFYLCAWSAEFSYGYTFGSGTRLTVV.

The chain joins TRBV19 to TRBJ2-7, with D possibly matching TRBD1 (6 bases). In germline, CDR1 is LNHDA, CDR2 SQIVND (reference sequence). V was trimmed by 4 bases and J by 6 bases, leaving 13 bases between them. The CDR3 is 13 amino acids. In DNA, the CDR3 is TGTGCCAGTAGTACGACCCTACAGGGCGAGCAGTACTTC. Translating it yields CASSTTLQGEQYF.

This clonotype came up a few times. The chain links TRBV5-1 to TRBJ2-5; D gene uncertain. Trimming removed 2 bases from V and 1 base from J, with 12 bases in between. Germline CDR1 and CDR2: SGHRS and YFSETQ. The CDR3 contains 15 residues. The CDR3 sequence is CASSLFPSTQETQYF. The CDR3 region has the DNA TGCGCCAGCAGCTTATTCCCCTCCACCCAAGAGACCCAGTACTTC.

This clonotype appeared a few times. This chain connects TRBV6-1 to TRBJ2-7, with 8 bases lining up with TRBD2. This CDR3 spans 18 amino acids. J lost 2 bases, V lost 5 bases, and 17 bases had no gene match. Germline V gene lookup returns CDR1 MNHNS and CDR2 SASEGT. CDR3 sequence reads: CASSPLAVRSSRPYEQYF. For the CDR3, the DNA is TGTGCCAGCAGTCCACTAGCGGTCCGCTCTTCTCGTCCCTACGAGCAGTACTTC.

In its sample, this clonotype was seen a few times. The J gene is TRBJ2-1, the V gene TRBV11-2, with unresolved D. CDR1 and CDR2 (germline): SGHAT, FQNNGV. Trimming took off 1 base at V and 3 bases at J, with 16 bases between the two ends. The CDR3 is 17 residues long. CDR3 DNA sequence: TGTGCCAGCAGCTTAGGGTCTGGCCCAAGGGTCTACAATGAGCAGTTCTTC. Protein product: CASSLGSGPRVYNEQFF.

The gene calls are TRBV5-5 and TRBJ2-3; D is unclear. The CDR3 is 14 amino acids. CDR1 is SGHKS, CDR2 YYEKEE, per germline (reference sequence). The V end was cut by 4 bases, the J end by 0 bases, with 9 bases between. This CDR3 is CASSIGPSTDTQYF. Here the CDR3 DNA reads TGTGCCAGCAGCATCGGCCCTAGCACAGATACGCAGTATTTT.

This clonotype appeared a few times. This rearrangement joins TRBV2 to TRBJ2-3; the D gene is possibly TRBD2 (5 bases). The V end was cut by 8 bases, the J end by 1 base, with 10 bases between. CDR3 length: 13 residues. Germline CDR1 is SNHLY and CDR2 is FYNNEI. The CDR3 spells CASGLEGTDTQYF. Here the CDR3 DNA reads TGTGCCAGCGGACTGGAGGGCACAGATACGCAGTATTTT.

The gene calls are TRBV3-1 and TRBJ1-1; possibly TRBD1 for D (5 bases). The CDR3 contains 14 residues. Per germline, CDR1 LGHDT and CDR2 YNNKEL (reference sequence). The germline V and J ends were trimmed by 5 bases and 6 bases, with 16 bases remaining between them. The DNA for the CDR3 is TGTGCCAGCAGCTCGGGGGGGGGTCGGGCTGAAGCTTTCTTT. Translating gives CASSSGGGRAEAFF.

This clonotype came up once. The rearrangement uses TRBV6-6 and TRBJ1-1; 8 bases are a match to TRBD1. In germline, CDR1 is MNHNY, CDR2 SVGAGI (reference sequence). With 6 bases clipped from V and 7 bases from J, the junction kept 13 bases outside the gene matches. This CDR3 has 15 residues. CDR3 residues: CASSPGQGWDGEAFF. The DNA for the CDR3 is TGTGCCAGCAGCCCAGGACAGGGTTGGGACGGTGAAGCTTTCTTT.

There are a few counts of this clonotype. The V call is TRBV20-1, the J call TRBJ2-1; 12 nucleotides align to TRBD2. This CDR3 has 16 residues. Germline lookup yields CDR1 DFQATT and CDR2 SNEGSKA (reference sequence). J lost 5 bases, V lost 6 bases, and 11 bases had no gene match. The CDR3 nucleotides are TGCAGTGCCGACTACTATACTAGCGGGAGGCACAATGAGCAGTTCTTC. It yields the protein CSADYYTSGRHNEQFF.

This sequence joins TRBV29-1 and TRBJ2-1; 14 bases map to TRBD2. The V segment lost 4 bases and the J segment 1 base; nucleotides outside the gene matches: 9. CDR1 is SQVTM and CDR2 is ANQGSEA in the germline V gene. This CDR3 has 18 amino acids. CDR3 sequence reads: CSVGGPGTSGRSYNEQFF. CDR3 sequence (DNA): TGCAGCGTTGGCGGACCCGGGACTAGCGGGAGATCCTACAATGAGCAGTTCTTC.